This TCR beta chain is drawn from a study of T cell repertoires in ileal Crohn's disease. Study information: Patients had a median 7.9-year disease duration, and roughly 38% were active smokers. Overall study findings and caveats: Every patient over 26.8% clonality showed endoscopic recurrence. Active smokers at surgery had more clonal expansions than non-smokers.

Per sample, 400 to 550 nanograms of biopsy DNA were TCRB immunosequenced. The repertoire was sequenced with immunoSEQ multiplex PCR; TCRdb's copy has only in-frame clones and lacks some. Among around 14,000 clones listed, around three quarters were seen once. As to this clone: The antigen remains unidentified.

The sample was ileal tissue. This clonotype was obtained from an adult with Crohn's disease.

The CDR3 region is CASSRDNYGYTF. The DNA of the CDR3 is TGTGCCAGCAGCCGGGATAACTATGGCTACACCTTC. V is TRBV2 and J is TRBJ1-2, with D hard to call. Germline loops: CDR1 SNHLY, CDR2 FYNNEI. Trimming shortened V by 6 bases and J by 1 base, and 6 bases separated the two germline ends. The CDR3 covers 12 residues. Variable domain in full (rest from reference TRBV2 and TRBJ1-2): EPEVTQTPSHQVTQMGQEVILRCVPISNHLYFYWYRQILGQKVEFLVSFYNNEISEKSEIFDDQFSVERPDGSNFTLKIRSTKLEDSAMYFCASSRDNYGYTFGSGTRLTVV.